One sample yielded the 17 T cell receptor beta chains listed below, sequenced in a study of molecular identifiers for immune sequencing clone quantification. TCRdb itself ran the PCR reads through MiXCR, one entry per CDR3 protein. The sample records 97,000 or so distinct CDR3 sequences, 20% to 25% being singletons. Sequencing used naive CD8+ T cells from blood, with Jurkat cell RNA spiked in. The subset here: FACS-sorted CD8+CD4-CCR7+CD45RA+ naive T cells. These receptor sequences come from a human donor in good health. Some libraries in this study had Jurkat cell RNA spiked in.

Points on this clonotype: This may be a read error: a much more frequent sequence differs by one nucleotide. The CDR3 spells CASSPSTDGFYEQYF. The CDR3 DNA reads as TGTGCCAGTTCCCCAAGCACGGACGGTTTCTACGAGCAGTACTTC. The rearrangement links TRBV19 to TRBJ2-7; the D is unclear. The germline CDR1 and CDR2 sequences are LNHDA and SQIVND (reference sequence). Trimming shortened V by 8 bases and J by 3 bases, and 20 bases separated the two germline ends. The CDR3 contains 15 residues.

The V gene is TRBV7-9, the J gene TRBJ2-7, with D tentatively TRBD2 (5 bases). The V gene lost 6 bases and the J gene lost 6 bases, with 24 bases spanning the gap. The germline CDR1 and CDR2 sequences are SEHNR and FQNEAQ (reference sequence). CDR3 length: 16 residues. The CDR3 region has the DNA TGTGCCAGCAGTACAAATAAGGAGGCCCCGATGAGCGAGCAGTACTTC. Translated: CASSTNKEAPMSEQYF.

This clonotype was counted between two and nine times. The chain couples TRBV7-9 to TRBJ2-1; D call uncertain. The V gene lost 5 bases and the J gene lost 13 bases, with 12 bases spanning the gap. Germline V gene sequence: CDR1 SEHNR, CDR2 FQNEAQ (reference sequence). The CDR3 has 11 residues. In nucleotides, the CDR3 is TGTGCCAGCAGCCGCGACGGAAGTCAGTTCTTC. Amino acid sequence: CASSRDGSQFF.

This clonotype appeared many times. The rearrangement links TRBV5-1 to TRBJ2-1; D perhaps matches TRBD2 (6 bases). The CDR3 contains 16 residues. V lost 0 bases, J lost 5 bases, and 15 bases lay in between. From germline, CDR1 is SGHRS and CDR2 YFSETQ. For the CDR3, the DNA is TGCGCCAGCAGCTTGGAGGTGGGCCCGGGGGACAATGAGCAGTTCTTC. It is translated as CASSLEVGPGDNEQFF. Combining the CDR3 with reference TRBV5-1 and TRBJ2-1 gives the whole variable domain KAGVTQTPRYLIKTRGQQVTLSCSPISGHRSVSWYQQTPGQGLQFLFEYFSETQRNKGNFPGRFSGRQFSNSRSEMNVSTLELGDSALYLCASSLEVGPGDNEQFFGPGTRLTVL.

CDR3 DNA sequence: TGTGCCAGCAGCTTAACAGGGACGAACACCGGGGAGCTGTTTTTT. Protein sequence: CASSLTGTNTGELFF. The chain is built from TRBV7-9 and TRBJ2-2; weak D call: TRBD1 (6 bases). The CDR3 is 15 amino acids. The V gene's germline CDR1 is SEHNR and CDR2 FQNEAQ (reference sequence). V shed 2 bases and J shed 0 bases, with 7 bases lying between them.

This clonotype was seen at least ten times. The chain couples TRBV4-3 to TRBJ2-1, with TRBD1 identical over 9 bases. This CDR3 has 14 residues. Trimming cost V 4 bases and J 6 bases; bases outside gene matches: 4. CDR1 is LGHNA and CDR2 is YSLEER in the germline V gene. The CDR3 loop is CASSLGQGSNEQFF. The DNA for the CDR3 is TGCGCCAGCAGCCTAGGACAGGGGAGCAATGAGCAGTTCTTC.

This clonotype has at least ten counts. The chain couples TRBV7-9 to TRBJ2-3, with a weak D call TRBD1 (5 bases). The V gene lost 5 bases and the J gene lost 1 base, with 13 bases spanning the gap. The CDR3 has 15 residues. In germline, CDR1 is SEHNR, CDR2 FQNEAQ (reference sequence). CDR3 coding DNA: TGTGCCAGCAGCCACGCATCCAGGGGCACAGATACGCAGTATTTT. Protein sequence: CASSHASRGTDTQYF.

Ten or more counts support this clonotype. CDR3 nucleotide sequence: TGTGCCAGCAGTGAACCTACCTCCGCCTCCTACGAGCAGTACTTC. This translates into CASSEPTSASYEQYF. This rearrangement joins TRBV25-1 to TRBJ2-7; no firm D call. V lost 2 bases, J lost 0 bases, and 11 bases lay in between. CDR3 length: 15 amino acids. Germline V gene sequence: CDR1 MGHDK, CDR2 SYGVNS.

This clonotype was counted ten times or more. The CDR3 DNA is TGTGCCAGCAGTTTCGACAGTAATCAGCCCCAGCATTTT. Protein sequence: CASSFDSNQPQHF. The V gene is TRBV5-6, the J gene TRBJ1-5; D perhaps matches TRBD1 (5 bases). Germline loops: CDR1 SGHDT, CDR2 YYEEEE. The length of the CDR3 is 13 residues. Trimming removed 5 bases at V and 4 bases at J, with 10 bases between.

This clonotype was found many times. V is TRBV7-9 and J is TRBJ2-6; 9 nucleotides line up with TRBD1. Germline values: CDR1 SEHNR, CDR2 FQNEAQ (reference sequence). The length of the CDR3 is 16 residues. V lost 0 bases, J lost 6 bases, and 3 bases stayed unmatched. The CDR3, as DNA: TGTGCCAGCAGCTTAGCGACAGGGGGTTTGGCCAACGTCCTGACTTTC. Protein sequence: CASSLATGGLANVLTF.

In this sample, this clonotype turned up many times. This chain joins TRBV4-3 and TRBJ1-3; D is possibly TRBD1 (5 bases). Germline V gene data show CDR1 as LGHNA and CDR2 as YSLEER. V lost 5 bases and J lost 0, with 8 bases in between. The CDR3 length is 14 residues. CDR3 sequence: CASSEGLSGNTIYF. The DNA for the CDR3 is TGCGCCAGCAGCGAGGGACTCTCTGGAAACACCATATATTTT.

V gene TRBV6-2 or TRBV6-3 combines with J gene TRBJ2-2, with D unresolved. This CDR3 spans 15 amino acids. Trimming removed 1 base at V and 6 bases at J, with 12 bases between. From germline, CDR1 is MNHEY and CDR2 SVGEGT. The CDR3, as DNA: TGTGCCAGCAGTTACTTGAAATTAGGGCCCGGGGAGCTGTTTTTT. It encodes CASSYLKLGPGELFF.

A note on this clonotype: Its ends do not fully match the called genes, so a read error is possible. This rearrangement joins TRBV29-1 to TRBJ2-6, with 11 bases lining up with TRBD1. Germline V gene data show CDR1 as SQVTM and CDR2 as ANQGSEA. The CDR3 consists of 20 residues. CDR3 protein: CSVEDSSGQGAYSGANVLTF. The DNA of the CDR3 is TGCAGTGTTGAAGATAGTTCCGGACAGGGGGCGTACTCTGGGGCCAACGTCCTGACTTTC.

About this clonotype itself: A much larger clone lies one base from this, so it may be a read error. The chain combines TRBV5-4 with TRBJ2-7, with 7 nucleotides matching TRBD2. This CDR3 contains 14 residues. Germline-derived CDR1 and CDR2 are SGHNT and YYREEE (reference sequence). J was trimmed by 3 bases and V by 0 bases; bases with no gene match: 3. The CDR3 sequence is CASSLAGGIYEQYF. DNA of the CDR3: TGTGCCAGCAGCTTGGCCGGGGGGATCTACGAGCAGTACTTC.

This clonotype was counted at least ten times. The chain recombines TRBV27 with TRBJ2-5, with no clear D. V was pared by 5 bases and J by 0 bases, with 7 bases between. Germline V gene data show CDR1 as MNHEY and CDR2 as SMNVEV (reference sequence). There are 13 residues in the CDR3. Written as DNA, the CDR3 is TGTGCCAGCAGTCCGCGGTACCAAGAGACCCAGTACTTC. Translated, it gives CASSPRYQETQYF.

This clonotype has only a few counts. J is TRBJ2-1 and V is TRBV4-3; TRBD2 agrees at 7 bases. Germline V gene data show CDR1 as LGHNA and CDR2 as YSLEER. The V segment lost 0 bases and the J segment 8 bases; nucleotides outside the gene matches: 13. This CDR3 has 17 amino acids. The CDR3 loop reads CASSQDSWGFGRYEQFF. CDR3 in DNA: TGCGCCAGCAGCCAAGATTCATGGGGTTTCGGGAGGTATGAGCAGTTCTTC.

The chain combines TRBV6-5 with TRBJ2-7; a possible D gene is TRBD1 (6 bases). The CDR3 is 14 amino acids. V was shortened by 6 bases and J by 5 bases, with 17 bases between the two germline ends. Germline V lookup: CDR1 MNHEY, CDR2 SVGAGI. The CDR3 loop is CASSGAGAWDEQYF. The CDR3 bases are TGTGCCAGCAGCGGTGCAGGGGCTTGGGACGAGCAGTACTTC.